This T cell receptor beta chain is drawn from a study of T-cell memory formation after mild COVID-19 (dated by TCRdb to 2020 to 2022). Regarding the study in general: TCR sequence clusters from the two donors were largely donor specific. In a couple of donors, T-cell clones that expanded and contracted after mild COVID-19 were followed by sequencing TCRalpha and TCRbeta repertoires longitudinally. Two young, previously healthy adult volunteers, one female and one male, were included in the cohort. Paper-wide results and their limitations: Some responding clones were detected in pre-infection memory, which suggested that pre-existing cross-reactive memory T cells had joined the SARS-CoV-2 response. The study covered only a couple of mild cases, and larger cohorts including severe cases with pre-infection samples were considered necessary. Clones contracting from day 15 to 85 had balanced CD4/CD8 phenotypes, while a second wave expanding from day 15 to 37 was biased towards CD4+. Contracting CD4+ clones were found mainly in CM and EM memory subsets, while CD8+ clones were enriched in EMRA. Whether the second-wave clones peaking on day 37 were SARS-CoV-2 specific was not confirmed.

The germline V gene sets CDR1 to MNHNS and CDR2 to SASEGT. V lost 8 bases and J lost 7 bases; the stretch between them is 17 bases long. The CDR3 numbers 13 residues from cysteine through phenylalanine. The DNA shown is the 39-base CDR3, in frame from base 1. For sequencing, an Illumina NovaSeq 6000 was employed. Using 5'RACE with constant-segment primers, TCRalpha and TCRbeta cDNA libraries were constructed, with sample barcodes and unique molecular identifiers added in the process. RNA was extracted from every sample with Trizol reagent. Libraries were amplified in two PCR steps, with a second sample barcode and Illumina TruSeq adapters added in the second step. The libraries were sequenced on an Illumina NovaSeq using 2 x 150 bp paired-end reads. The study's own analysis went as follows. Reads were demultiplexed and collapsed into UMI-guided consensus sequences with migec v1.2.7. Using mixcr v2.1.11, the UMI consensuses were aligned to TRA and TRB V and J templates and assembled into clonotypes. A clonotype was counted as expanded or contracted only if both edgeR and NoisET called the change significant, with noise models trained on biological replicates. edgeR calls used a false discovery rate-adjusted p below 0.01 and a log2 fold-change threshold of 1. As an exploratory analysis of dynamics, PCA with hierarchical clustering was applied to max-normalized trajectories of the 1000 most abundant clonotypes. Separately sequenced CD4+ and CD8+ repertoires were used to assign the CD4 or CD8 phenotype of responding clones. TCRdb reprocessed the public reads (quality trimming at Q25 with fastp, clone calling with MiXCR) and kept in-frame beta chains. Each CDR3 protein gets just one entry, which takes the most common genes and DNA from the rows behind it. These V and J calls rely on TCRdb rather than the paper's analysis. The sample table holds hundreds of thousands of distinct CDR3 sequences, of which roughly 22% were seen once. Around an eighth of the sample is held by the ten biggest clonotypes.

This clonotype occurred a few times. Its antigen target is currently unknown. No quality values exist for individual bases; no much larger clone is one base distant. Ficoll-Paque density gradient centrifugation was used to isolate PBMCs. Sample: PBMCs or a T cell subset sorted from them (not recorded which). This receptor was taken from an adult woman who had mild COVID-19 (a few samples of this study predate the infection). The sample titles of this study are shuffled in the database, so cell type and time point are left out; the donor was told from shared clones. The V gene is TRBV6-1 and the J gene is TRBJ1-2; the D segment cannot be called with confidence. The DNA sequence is TGTGCCAGCTCCAACGGTTTTAGGCCTGGCTACACCTTC. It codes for CASSNGFRPGYTF.